This T cell receptor (beta chain) was captured by sequencing in a study of T cell changes during pregnancy in multiple sclerosis. CDR3 length: 14 amino acids. V lost 2 bases, J lost 8 bases, and 13 bases lay in between. Germline V gives CDR1 MNHEY, CDR2 SMNVEV (reference sequence). Generated by immunoSEQ multiplex PCR, the TCRdb table keeps only in-frame clones and is missing some. The profile shows more than 30,000 clones, approximately 92% of them singletons. This clonotype was sampled from a female donor with multiple sclerosis, enrolled in a pregnancy study. The rearrangement links TRBV27 to TRBJ2-1, with a possible D match to TRBD1 (5 bases). Sample: PBMCs (not recorded whether the cells were cultured). The CDR3 DNA reads as TGTGCCAGCAGTTTAGGCGGAAGGGGCCATGAGCAGTTCTTC. It codes for CASSLGGRGHEQFF.